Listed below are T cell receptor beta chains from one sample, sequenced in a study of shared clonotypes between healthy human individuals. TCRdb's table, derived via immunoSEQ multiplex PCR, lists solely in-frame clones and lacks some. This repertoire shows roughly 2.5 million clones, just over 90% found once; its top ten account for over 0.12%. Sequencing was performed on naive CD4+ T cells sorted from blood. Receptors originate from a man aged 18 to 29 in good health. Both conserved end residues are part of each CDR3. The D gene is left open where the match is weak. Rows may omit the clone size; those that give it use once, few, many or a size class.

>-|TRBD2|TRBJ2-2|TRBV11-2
TGTGCCAGCAGCTTAGACGGGGGGGCCGGGGAGCTGTTTTTT
CASSLDGGAGELFF
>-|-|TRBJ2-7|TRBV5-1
TGCGCCAGCAGCTTGGGGTTGCGCGAGCAGTACTTC
CASSLGLREQYF
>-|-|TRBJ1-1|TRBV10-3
TGTGCCATCAGCTTGGGAGTTCTAGACACTGAAGCTTTCTTT
CAISLGVLDTEAFF
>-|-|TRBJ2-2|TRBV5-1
TGCGCCAGCAGCTCTACAGCGCTTCCGAACACCGGGGAGCTGTTTTTT
CASSSTALPNTGELFF
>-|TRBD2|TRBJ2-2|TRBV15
TGTGCCACCAGCAGAGGACTAGCGGGGGGGCAAAACACCGGGGAGCTGTTTTTT
CATSRGLAGGQNTGELFF
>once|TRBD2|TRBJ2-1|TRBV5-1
TGCGCCAGCGGTCCGCGGGAGGGGCCGACAAATGAGCAGTTCTTC
CASGPREGPTNEQFF
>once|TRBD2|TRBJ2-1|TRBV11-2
TGTGCCAGCAGCTTAGACCGACTAGCGGGAGTGGGTGAGCAGTTCTTC
CASSLDRLAGVGEQFF
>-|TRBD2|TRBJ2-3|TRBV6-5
TGTGCCAGCAGGAAGACTAGCCTCAGCACAGATACGCAGTATTTT
CASRKTSLSTDTQYF
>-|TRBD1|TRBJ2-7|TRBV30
TGTGCCTGGGGTGTGCTGAGACAGGGGACCTACGAGCAGTACTTC
CAWGVLRQGTYEQYF
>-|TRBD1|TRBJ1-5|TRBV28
TGTGCCAGCAGTCTCGACAGGGGGCATCAGCCCCAGCATTTT
CASSLDRGHQPQHF
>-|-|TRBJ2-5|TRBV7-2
TGTGCCAGCTCGACGAAAGTGGTTCAGACCCAGTACTTC
CASSTKVVQTQYF
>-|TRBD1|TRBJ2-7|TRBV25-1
TGTGCCAGCAGTCTCCCTGGGACAGGGAACTACGAGCAGTACTTC
CASSLPGTGNYEQYF
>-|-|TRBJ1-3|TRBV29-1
TGCAGCGTTGGATTAGGCCCGGAGGGCACCATATATTTT
CSVGLGPEGTIYF
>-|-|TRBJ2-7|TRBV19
TGTGCCAGTAGTGGAACAGGGAAAGAGCAGTACTTC
CASSGTGKEQYF
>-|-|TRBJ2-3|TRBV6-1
TGTGCCAGCAGTGAAAGAGACACCTACACAGATACGCAGTATTTT
CASSERDTYTDTQYF
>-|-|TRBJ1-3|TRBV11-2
TGTGCCAGCAGCTTGAGGATGGACTCTGGAAACACCATATATTTT
CASSLRMDSGNTIYF
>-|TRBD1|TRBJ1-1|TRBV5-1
TGCGCCAGCAGCTTCGGACAGGCGAACACTGAAGCTTTCTTT
CASSFGQANTEAFF
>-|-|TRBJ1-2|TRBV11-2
TGTGCCAGCAGCTTAGATCCCCAGGGTGGCTATGGCTACACCTTC
CASSLDPQGGYGYTF
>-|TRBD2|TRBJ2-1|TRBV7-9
TGTGCCAGCAGCTTGGCCCTAGTTGGGGGGGATGAGCAGTTCTTC
CASSLALVGGDEQFF
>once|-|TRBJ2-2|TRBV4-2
TGTGCCAGCAGCCAAGATCCTAATACGGGATTCACCGGGGAGCTGTTTTTT
CASSQDPNTGFTGELFF
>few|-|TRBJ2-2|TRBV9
TGTGCCAGCAGCGTAAGGACGGAGCGCACCGGGGAGCTGTTTTTT
CASSVRTERTGELFF
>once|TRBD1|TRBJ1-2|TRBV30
TGTGCCTGGTCCAGCGACAGGGGAGGCTATAACTATGGCTACACCTTC
CAWSSDRGGYNYGYTF
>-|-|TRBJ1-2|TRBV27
TGTGCCAGCAGCCCAGGAGCGGGCCGCGGCTACACCTTC
CASSPGAGRGYTF
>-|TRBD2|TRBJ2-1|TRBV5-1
TGCGCCAGCAGCGGACTAGCGGGAGGTAGCTCCTACAATGAGCAGTTCTTC
CASSGLAGGSSYNEQFF
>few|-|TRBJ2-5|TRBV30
TGTGCCTGGGGGGTCGACCCTAAAGAGACCCAGTACTTC
CAWGVDPKETQYF
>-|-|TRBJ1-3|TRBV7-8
TGTGCCAGCAGCTTTACAGGGAATTCTGGAAACACCATATATTTT
CASSFTGNSGNTIYF
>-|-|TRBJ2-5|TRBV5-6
TGTGCCAGCAGCTTGGTGTCGACCAGAGAGACCCAGTACTTC
CASSLVSTRETQYF
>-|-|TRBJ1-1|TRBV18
TGTGCCAGCTCACGAAAGACAGATCCCAACACTGAAGCTTTCTTT
CASSRKTDPNTEAFF
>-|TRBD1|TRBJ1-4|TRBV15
TGTGCCACCAGCTCACCGGGACAGAATATAGAAAAACTGTTTTTT
CATSSPGQNIEKLFF
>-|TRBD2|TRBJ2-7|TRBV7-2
TGTGCCAGCAGCCTCGGACTAGCGGGCTACGAGCAGTACTTC
CASSLGLAGYEQYF
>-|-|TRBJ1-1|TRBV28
TGTGCCAGCAGTCTTGACCGGGCGAACACTGAAGCTTTCTTT
CASSLDRANTEAFF
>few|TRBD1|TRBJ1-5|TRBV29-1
TGCAGCGTTGCCGAGACAGGGGACTACAATCAGCCCCAGCATTTT
CSVAETGDYNQPQHF
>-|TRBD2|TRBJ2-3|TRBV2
TGTGCCAGCAGTGTCGAACTAGCGGCCGCAGATACGCAGTATTTT
CASSVELAAADTQYF
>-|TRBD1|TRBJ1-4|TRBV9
TGTGCCAGCAGCGTAGCAGGACAGGGGGTCCGGGGTGAAAAACTGTTTTTT
CASSVAGQGVRGEKLFF
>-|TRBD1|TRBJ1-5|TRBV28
TGTGCCAGCAGTTTCGCTACAGGACAGGGGGGCAATCAGCCCCAGCATTTT
CASSFATGQGGNQPQHF
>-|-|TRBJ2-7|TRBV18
TGTGCCAGCTCGGCGGGGTCGATACACCTCGAGCAGTACTTC
CASSAGSIHLEQYF
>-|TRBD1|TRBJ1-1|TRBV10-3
TGTGCCATCAGTGAGTTTCCAGGGGGCAAGACTGAAGCTTTCTTT
CAISEFPGGKTEAFF
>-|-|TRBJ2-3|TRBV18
TGTGCCAGCTCACCACAGGAAAGCAGGGGAAGGAATACGCAGTATTTT
CASSPQESRGRNTQYF